This TCR beta chain was sequenced during a study of a mutant IDH1 vaccine in newly diagnosed glioma (dated by TCRdb to the early 2020s). Study-level background: The approximately 29 treated patients were around 62% male and roughly 38% female, with a mean age of around 40 years. Before enrollment, most patients had been given radiochemotherapy with temozolomide as standard therapy, while the rest had received either radiotherapy alone or temozolomide alone. Peripheral blood was collected at six visits: V03 (baseline), V05, V07, V10, V12 and V13. Longitudinal TCRB deep sequencing was done for about two dozen treated patients, wherever samples were available for exploratory analyses.

This sample's time point label indicates: baseline, week 1 (first vaccination visit). The treatment or condition label on this specimen signifies: pre-vaccination baseline after standard-of-care therapy. The donors had newly diagnosed IDH1-mutant astrocytomas of WHO grade 3 or 4 that showed loss of nuclear ATRX. The samples were drawn from NOA16, a multicentre, single-arm, open-label phase I trial in Germany that tested a mutant IDH1 peptide vaccine in humans for the first time. Visit V03 blood draws served as the baseline sample for immunogenicity testing. Genomic DNA for TCRB sequencing was extracted from EDTA blood using the DNeasy Blood and Tissue Kit. In the case of this clone: Which antigen it targets is not known. No base-level quality is on record; no much larger clone is a single base apart.

Beyond this particular receptor, the publication reports: No apparent relationship was observed between pseudoprogression and alterations in the top peripheral T cell clonotypes detected by TCRB sequencing. Immune responses induced by the vaccine were seen in roughly 95% of patients across multiple MHC alleles. The authors noted that analyses of patient blood samples could not be reproduced because of sample limitations. Availability determined which PBMC samples were chosen for TCRB deep sequencing.

The library was built by means of the immunoSEQ multiplex PCR assay. Following the manufacturer's protocol, the hsTCRB Kit was used to amplify rearranged TCR beta chain sequences. Sequencing of TCRB libraries was carried out on an Illumina MiSeq. On the authors' methods: The kit vendor's proprietary platform handled demultiplexing, trimming and gene mapping. In its TCRdb copy, this immuneACCESS table keeps in-frame sequences only and misses some clones. Where compared with another copy, unresolved V genes explain less than half of these, and the others have no known cause. V and J calls and clone size are given by that table; D and trimming were obtained from the DNA. The sample table holds more than 50,000 clones, of which just over 85% were seen once. The ten most abundant clones make up roughly 2.8% of the sample. The origin of this receptor is a man aged 25 to 40 with glioma. Source: PBMCs, taken from a glioma patient treated with radiotherapy, temozolomide or both.

The DNA sequence reads TGTGCCAGTAGTATCCGGACAGGATCGACCTACGAGCAGTACTTC. It translates to CASSIRTGSTYEQYF. The sequence is built from TRBV19 and TRBJ2-7, and 7 junctional nucleotides match TRBD1. Looking up the germline V gene (reference sequence) yields CDR1 LNHDA and CDR2 SQIVND. V is pruned by 3 bases and J by 2 bases, leaving 7 bases of the junction without a gene match. Reading from cysteine to phenylalanine, the CDR3 counts 15 amino acids. Of all the DNA, just the CDR3 is kept, 45 bases in frame from base 1.